This T cell receptor (beta chain) appears in the sequencing data of a study of blood T cell repertoires in COVID-19. The wider study: Spain, Italy and the United States supplied samples that represented acute and convalescent COVID-19.

CDR1 is LNHDA, CDR2 SQIVND, per germline (reference sequence). This CDR3 contains 16 residues. The ends lost 2 bases at V and 7 bases at J; junction bases unmatched: 8. Only in-frame clones appear in the TCRdb table, and some are missing; sequencing was by immunoSEQ multiplex PCR. Among 150,000 or so clones, approximately 87% were seen once, and the ten largest hold 40% to 55%. The sample consisted of peripheral blood. This receptor was taken from a human donor in a cohort sampled during active COVID-19. The V gene is TRBV19, the J gene TRBJ1-4; 9 bases are a match to TRBD1. CDR3 in amino acids: CASSINRDRAGEKLFF. DNA for the CDR3: TGTGCCAGTAGTATAAACCGGGACAGGGCTGGTGAAAAACTGTTTTTT. Drawing the rest from reference TRBV19 and TRBJ1-4, the complete variable domain is DGGITQSPKYLFRKEGQNVTLSCEQNLNHDAMYWYRQDPGQGLRLIYYSQIVNDFQKGDIAEGYSVSREKKESFPLTVTSAQKNPTAFYLCASSINRDRAGEKLFFGSGTQLSVL.